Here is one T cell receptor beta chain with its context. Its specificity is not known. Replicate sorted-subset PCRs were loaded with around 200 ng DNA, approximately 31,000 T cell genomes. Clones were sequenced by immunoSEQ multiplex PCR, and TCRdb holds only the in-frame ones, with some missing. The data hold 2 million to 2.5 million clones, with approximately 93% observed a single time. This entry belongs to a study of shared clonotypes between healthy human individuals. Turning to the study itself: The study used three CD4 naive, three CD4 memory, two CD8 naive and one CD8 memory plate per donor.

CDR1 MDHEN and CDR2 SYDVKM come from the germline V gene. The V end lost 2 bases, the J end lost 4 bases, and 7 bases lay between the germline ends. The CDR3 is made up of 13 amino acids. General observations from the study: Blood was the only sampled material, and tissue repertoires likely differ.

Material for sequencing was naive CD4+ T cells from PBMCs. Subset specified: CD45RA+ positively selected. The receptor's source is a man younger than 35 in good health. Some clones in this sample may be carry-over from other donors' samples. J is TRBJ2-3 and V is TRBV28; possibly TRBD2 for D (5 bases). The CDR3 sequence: CASSLEGPDTQYF. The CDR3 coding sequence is TGTGCCAGCAGTTTAGAGGGTCCAGATACGCAGTATTTT.